The subject of this entry is one T cell receptor beta chain. Germline CDR1 and CDR2: WSHSY and SAAADI. V lost 0 bases, J lost 4 bases, and 10 bases stayed unmatched. The CDR3 covers 17 residues. The data were taken from a study of blood T cell repertoires in COVID-19. Some clones are missing from TCRdb's copy, which holds only in-frame ones; the method was immunoSEQ multiplex PCR. The repertoire holds approximately 27,000 clones, with about 94% as singletons. The source material was peripheral blood. V gene TRBV10-2 combines with J gene TRBJ2-3; the match to TRBD1 covers 7 bases. This clonotype was obtained from a human donor with active COVID-19. The donor label of this sample is uncertain. The CDR3 loop is CASSESRGRVFPDTQYF. The CDR3 coding sequence is TGCGCCAGCAGTGAGTCGAGGGGGCGCGTATTCCCAGATACGCAGTATTTT.